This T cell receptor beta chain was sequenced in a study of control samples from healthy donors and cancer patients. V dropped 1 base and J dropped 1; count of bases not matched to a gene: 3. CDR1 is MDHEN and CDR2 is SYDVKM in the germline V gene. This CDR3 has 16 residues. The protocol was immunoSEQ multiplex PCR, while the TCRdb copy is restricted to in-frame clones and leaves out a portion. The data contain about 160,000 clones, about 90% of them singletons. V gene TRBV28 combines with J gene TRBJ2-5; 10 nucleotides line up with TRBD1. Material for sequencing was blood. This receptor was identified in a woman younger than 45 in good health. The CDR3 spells CASSLSGTGVQETQYF. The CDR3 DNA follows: TGTGCCAGCAGTTTATCCGGGACAGGGGTCCAAGAGACCCAGTACTTC.